Presented here are 28 T cell receptor beta chains from one specimen sequenced in a study of T cell responses to AZD1222 COVID-19 vaccine. Profiled with immunoSEQ multiplex PCR; TCRdb holds only in-frame clones, not every one. The sample holds 110,000 to 150,000 clones, over 80% seen once. Specimen: peripheral blood, collected 28 days after the second AZD1222 dose. The receptors stem from an adult who received the AZD1222 COVID-19 vaccine.

The chain combines TRBV24-1 with TRBJ1-5; the match to TRBD1 covers 8 bases. The CDR3 length is 16 residues. The J segment lost 1 base and the V segment lost 4 bases, leaving 5 bases of the junction unmatched. CDR1 is KGHDR and CDR2 is SFDVKD in the germline V gene. The chain's CDR3 is CATSDARTGSNQPQHF. The CDR3, as DNA: TGTGCCACCAGTGACGCCAGGACAGGGAGCAATCAGCCCCAGCATTTT.

The genes are TRBV19 and TRBJ1-1, with D maybe TRBD1 (6 bases). This CDR3 has 13 amino acids. Germline-derived CDR1 and CDR2 are LNHDA and SQIVND (reference sequence). The V and J ends lost 5 bases and 3 bases respectively, with 10 bases between them. CDR3 loop: CASSGGRHTEAFF. CDR3 DNA: TGTGCCAGTAGTGGGGGCAGACACACTGAAGCTTTCTTT. Supplemented by reference TRBV19 and TRBJ1-1, the full variable domain reads DGGITQSPKYLFRKEGQNVTLSCEQNLNHDAMYWYRQDPGQGLRLIYYSQIVNDFQKGDIAEGYSVSREKKESFPLTVTSAQKNPTAFYLCASSGGRHTEAFFGQGTRLTVV.

The chain carries TRBV9 and TRBJ2-1; D unclear. The CDR3 runs to 16 residues. Trimming pared 0 bases from V and 10 bases from J, leaving 20 bases between. Germline CDR1 is SGDLS and CDR2 is YYNGEE. DNA of the CDR3: TGTGCCAGCAGCGTAGCCGGGCCCCCCCTGGAAGAGGAGCAGTTCTTC. It specifies CASSVAGPPLEEEQFF.

The chain recombines TRBV9 with TRBJ1-1, with D unclear. V lost 4 bases and J lost 1, with 14 bases in between. CDR1 and CDR2 from the germline V gene are SGDLS and YYNGEE. This CDR3 spans 15 amino acids. The CDR3 sequence: CASSPSPGGNTEAFF. In nucleotides, the CDR3 is TGTGCCAGCAGCCCAAGTCCTGGAGGGAACACTGAAGCTTTCTTT. Combining the CDR3 with reference TRBV9 and TRBJ1-1 gives the whole variable domain DSGVTQTPKHLITATGQRVTLRCSPRSGDLSVYWYQQSLDQGLQFLIQYYNGEERAKGNILERFSAQQFPDLHSELNLSSLELGDSALYFCASSPSPGGNTEAFFGQGTRLTVV.

The gene calls are TRBV4-1 and TRBJ2-1; 10 bases agree with TRBD2. V was clipped by 3 bases and J by 4 bases; unmatched bases: 12. Germline CDR1 and CDR2: MGHRA and YSYEKL. The length of the CDR3 is 18 residues. CDR3 amino acids: CASSQFASGSLAYNEQFF. DNA of the CDR3: TGCGCCAGCAGCCAGTTTGCTAGCGGGAGCCTAGCTTACAATGAGCAGTTCTTC.

The V call is TRBV10-3, the J call TRBJ2-1; 14 nucleotides line up with TRBD2. Germline values: CDR1 ENHRY, CDR2 SYGVKD. Trimming cost V 2 bases and J 8 bases; bases outside gene matches: 5. The CDR3 contains 16 residues. Here the CDR3 DNA reads TGTGCCATCAGTGAGGAGACTAGCGGGAGGGCCTATGAGCAGTTCTTC. Its protein is CAISEETSGRAYEQFF.

The chain couples TRBV18 to TRBJ1-2; the D is unclear. V dropped 0 bases and J dropped 4 bases, with 9 bases sitting between them. This CDR3 has 14 amino acids. Germline lookup yields CDR1 KGHSH and CDR2 LQKENI. In DNA form, the CDR3 reads TGTGCCAGCTCACCACCGGCAGGTGCCTATGGCTACACCTTC. Its protein product is CASSPPAGAYGYTF.

This sequence joins TRBV4-3 and TRBJ2-1; 11 nucleotides agree with TRBD2. Germline CDR1 and CDR2: LGHNA and YSLEER. There are 16 residues in the CDR3. The ends lost 5 bases at V and 10 bases at J; junction bases unmatched: 13. The CDR3 DNA is TGCGCCAGCAGCGCCGGGACTAGCGGCGGGGTATGGGAGCAGTTCTTC. Encoded protein: CASSAGTSGGVWEQFF.

The CDR3, as DNA: TGTGCCAGCAGGCCGACGAGCCACTATGGCTACACCTTC. It translates to CASRPTSHYGYTF. J is TRBJ1-2 and V is TRBV6-5; D unresolved. The CDR3 covers 13 residues. V lost 6 bases to trimming and J lost 3 bases, with 11 bases between them. Germline V gene data show CDR1 as MNHEY and CDR2 as SVGAGI.

The genes are TRBV5-1 and TRBJ2-3, with TRBD2 identical over 9 bases. The CDR3 is made up of 15 amino acids. Trimming removed 4 bases from V and 2 bases from J; junction bases left unmatched: 5. Germline assignment: CDR1 SGHRS and CDR2 YFSETQ. The CDR3 bases are TGCGCCAGCAGCACCGGGACTAGCAACACAGATACGCAGTATTTT. Its protein product is CASSTGTSNTDTQYF.

The gene calls are TRBV29-1 and TRBJ2-3, with 7 positions matching TRBD1. The CDR3 has 12 amino acids. J was trimmed by 4 bases and V by 2 bases; bases with no gene match: 0. Per the germline V gene, CDR1 is SQVTM and CDR2 is ANQGSEA. The CDR3 sequence: CSVEQGADTQYF. The CDR3 bases are TGCAGCGTTGAACAGGGGGCAGATACGCAGTATTTT.

The V and J genes are TRBV28 and TRBJ1-5; D is unclear. Trimming took off 5 bases at V and 0 bases at J, with 17 bases between the two ends. Germline values: CDR1 MDHEN, CDR2 SYDVKM. The CDR3 consists of 17 residues. The CDR3 nucleotides are TGTGCCAGCAGTCGCAGCATCGGGTATCTTAGCAATCAGCCCCAGCATTTT. It translates to CASSRSIGYLSNQPQHF. Full variable domain (outside the CDR3, taken from reference TRBV28 and TRBJ1-5): DVKVTQSSRYLVKRTGEKVFLECVQDMDHENMFWYRQDPGLGLRLIYFSYDVKMKEKGDIPEGYSVSREKKERFSLILESASTNQTSMYLCASSRSIGYLSNQPQHFGDGTRLSIL.

The CDR3 nucleotides are TGTGCCAGCAGCCAAGATCGGACAGCAACTAACACCGGGGAGCTGTTTTTT. This encodes CASSQDRTATNTGELFF. The V and J genes are TRBV4-2 and TRBJ2-2; a weak D match, TRBD1 (6 bases). CDR1 is LGHNA and CDR2 is YNFKEQ in the germline V gene. Trimming shortened V by 0 bases and J by 2 bases, and 13 bases separated the two germline ends. The CDR3 is 17 amino acids.

This chain uses TRBV4-3 with TRBJ1-2, with D possibly TRBD1 on 6 matching bases. V dropped 0 bases and J dropped 4 bases, with 15 bases sitting between them. The germline V gene encodes CDR1 LGHNA and CDR2 YSLEER. The CDR3 is made up of 16 amino acids. This CDR3 is CASSQDWAGATYGYTF. The CDR3 region has the DNA TGCGCCAGCAGCCAAGATTGGGCGGGGGCGACCTATGGCTACACCTTC.

This clone was observed a single time. This rearrangement joins TRBV6-5 to TRBJ1-2; 8 bases align to TRBD1. Germline assignment: CDR1 MNHEY and CDR2 SVGAGI. The CDR3 contains 14 residues. J lost 8 bases, V lost 6 bases, and 11 bases had no gene match. CDR3 region: CASSTDRASRGYTF. In DNA, the CDR3 is TGTGCCAGCAGCACGGACAGGGCCTCAAGGGGCTACACCTTC.

This clone qualifies as large. The chain links TRBV19 to TRBJ1-5; D remains ambiguous. Trimming removed 4 bases from V and 4 bases from J, with 8 bases in between. Germline CDR1 is LNHDA and CDR2 is SQIVND (reference sequence). The CDR3 contains 13 residues. The CDR3: CASSTGVNQPQHF. The DNA for the CDR3 is TGTGCCAGTAGTACAGGTGTAAATCAGCCCCAGCATTTT.

The CDR3 nucleotides are TGTGCCATCAGCCCCCTTCCGGGACAGGGACCCACAGATACGCAGTATTTT. Amino acid sequence: CAISPLPGQGPTDTQYF. This sequence joins TRBV10-3 and TRBJ2-3; 9 nucleotides align to TRBD1. CDR1 ENHRY and CDR2 SYGVKD come from the germline V gene. The CDR3 sequence is 17 residues long. V trimming: 6 bases; J trimming: 2 bases; junction bases outside the gene matches: 12.

The J gene is TRBJ1-5, the V gene TRBV6-5; possible D gene TRBD1, 6 bases. V lost 8 bases to trimming and J lost 8 bases, with 16 bases between them. Per germline, CDR1 MNHEY and CDR2 SVGAGI. This CDR3 is built from 13 residues. The CDR3 region is CASGGSLAEPQHF. The CDR3 region has the DNA TGTGCCAGCGGGGGCAGCCTAGCGGAGCCCCAGCATTTT.

The gene calls are TRBV9 and TRBJ1-2, with D uncertain. The V end lost 0 bases, the J end lost 4 bases, and 10 bases lay between the germline ends. Germline CDR1 reads SGDLS; CDR2 reads YYNGEE. The CDR3 is 14 amino acids. Written as DNA, the CDR3 is TGTGCCAGCAGCGTAGAAGGCGGACGCTATGGCTACACCTTC. This codes for CASSVEGGRYGYTF.

V gene TRBV20-1 combines with J gene TRBJ1-4; no definite D call. V was cut by 3 bases and J by 0 bases, with 8 bases left in between. The CDR3 runs 14 residues. Germline V gene lookup returns CDR1 DFQATT and CDR2 SNEGSKA (reference sequence). CDR3 sequence: CSASGSATNEKLFF. CDR3 coding DNA: TGCAGTGCTAGTGGGAGTGCAACTAATGAAAAACTGTTTTTT.

This chain links TRBV5-4 with TRBJ2-6; D not certain. V dropped 3 bases and J dropped 3 bases, with 7 bases sitting between them. Germline assignment: CDR1 SGHNT and CDR2 YYREEE (reference sequence). The CDR3 has 14 amino acids. The CDR3 reads CASSSDGGANVLTF. Here the CDR3 DNA reads TGTGCCAGCAGCTCGGACGGTGGGGCCAACGTCCTGACTTTC.

The chain couples TRBV15 to TRBJ2-3, with a tentative D call TRBD2 (5 bases). CDR3 length equals 16 residues. V was clipped by 1 base and J by 0 bases, with 11 bases between them. The germline V gene encodes CDR1 LNHNV and CDR2 YYDKDF (reference sequence). In DNA, the CDR3 is TGTGCCACCAGCAGAGCTGGACGGGGTAGCACAGATACGCAGTATTTT. Translated: CATSRAGRGSTDTQYF.

In this sample, this clone turned up once. This chain links TRBV12-3 or TRBV12-4 with TRBJ1-2, with D possibly matching TRBD1 (6 bases). The CDR3 consists of 13 residues. V gave up 5 bases and J gave up 4 bases, with 11 bases separating them. The CDR3 DNA follows: TGTGCCAGCAGTCCCGACAGGAGCTATGGCTACACCTTC. It translates to CASSPDRSYGYTF.

The J gene is TRBJ1-1, the V gene TRBV10-3, with a tentative D call TRBD1 (6 bases). V was trimmed by 3 bases and J by 10 bases, leaving 15 bases between them. Germline V gene sequence: CDR1 ENHRY, CDR2 SYGVKD. The CDR3 has 13 residues. CDR3 amino acids: CAISENRESTAFF. The CDR3, as DNA: TGTGCCATCAGTGAAAACAGGGAGAGCACAGCTTTCTTT.

This clone was seen once. The chain is built from TRBV7-9 and TRBJ1-6; the match to TRBD1 covers 7 bases. The CDR3 has 15 amino acids. V lost 8 bases and J lost 7; bases outside the gene matches: 11. The germline V gene encodes CDR1 SEHNR and CDR2 FQNEAQ (reference sequence). The CDR3 reads CASGLTGRGNSPLHF. The CDR3 DNA follows: TGTGCCAGCGGCCTGACAGGGCGAGGGAATTCACCCCTCCACTTT.

This rearrangement joins TRBV4-3 to TRBJ1-2; 7 bases match TRBD1. The germline CDR1 and CDR2 sequences are LGHNA and YSLEER. This CDR3 is built from 16 residues. V lost 1 base to trimming and J lost 8 bases; unmatched junction nucleotides: 13. The chain's CDR3 is CASSQGGGQVVRGYTF. The DNA for the CDR3 is TGCGCCAGCAGCCAAGGGGGAGGACAGGTGGTGCGGGGCTACACCTTC.

V is TRBV28 and J is TRBJ1-1; no firm D call. Trimming pared 2 bases from V and 5 bases from J, leaving 12 bases between. Germline loops: CDR1 MDHEN, CDR2 SYDVKM. CDR3 length: 14 amino acids. The CDR3 protein is CASSLQALRTEAFF. The CDR3, as DNA: TGTGCCAGCAGTTTACAGGCTCTGAGAACTGAAGCTTTCTTT.

This clone was detected a few times. CDR3 DNA: TGTGCCAGTTCGACCGGGACAGGCAATCAGCCCCAGCATTTT. As protein: CASSTGTGNQPQHF. This chain connects TRBV18 to TRBJ1-5; 7 bases map to TRBD1. Germline trimming cut 9 bases from V and 2 bases from J; bases unmatched to any gene: 7. The germline V gene encodes CDR1 KGHSH and CDR2 LQKENI. The length of the CDR3 is 14 residues. The full variable domain, its missing parts supplied by reference TRBV18 and TRBJ1-5, is NAGVMQNPRHLVRRRGQEARLRCSPMKGHSHVYWYRQLPEEGLKFMVYLQKENIIDESGMPKERFSAEFPKEGPSILRIQQVVRGDSAAYFCASSTGTGNQPQHFGDGTRLSIL.